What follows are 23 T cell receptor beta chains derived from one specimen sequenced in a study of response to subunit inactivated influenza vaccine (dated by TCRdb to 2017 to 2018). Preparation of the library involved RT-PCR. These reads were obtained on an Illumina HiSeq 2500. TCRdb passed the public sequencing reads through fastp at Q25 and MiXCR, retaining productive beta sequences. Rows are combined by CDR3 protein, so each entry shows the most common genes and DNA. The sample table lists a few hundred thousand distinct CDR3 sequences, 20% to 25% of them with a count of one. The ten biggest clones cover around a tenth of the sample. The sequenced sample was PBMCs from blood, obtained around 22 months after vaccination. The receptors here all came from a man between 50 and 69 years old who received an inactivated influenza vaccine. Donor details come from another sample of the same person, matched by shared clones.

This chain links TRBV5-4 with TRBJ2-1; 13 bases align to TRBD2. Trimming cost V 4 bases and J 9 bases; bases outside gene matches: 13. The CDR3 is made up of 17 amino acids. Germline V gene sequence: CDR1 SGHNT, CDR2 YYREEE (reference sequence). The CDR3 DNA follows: TGTGCCAGCAGCCGGGGCGGGACTAGCGGGATAGTAGGTGAGCAGTTCTTC. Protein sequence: CASSRGGTSGIVGEQFF.

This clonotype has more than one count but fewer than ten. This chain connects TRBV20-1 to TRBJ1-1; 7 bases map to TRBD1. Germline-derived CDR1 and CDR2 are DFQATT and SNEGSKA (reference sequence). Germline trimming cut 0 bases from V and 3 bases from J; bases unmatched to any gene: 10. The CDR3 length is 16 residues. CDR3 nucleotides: TGCAGTGCTAGAGATGGGGGCAGGGGGTGGGACACTGAAGCTTTCTTT. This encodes CSARDGGRGWDTEAFF.

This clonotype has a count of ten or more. CDR3 in DNA: TGCGCCAGCAGCTCCGGCGGGAGGGTATTCGGCTACACCTTC. This translates into CASSSGGRVFGYTF. This rearrangement joins TRBV5-1 to TRBJ1-2; no definite D call. There are 14 residues in the CDR3. The germline V gene encodes CDR1 SGHRS and CDR2 YFSETQ. V was clipped by 3 bases and J by 8 bases, with 17 bases between them.

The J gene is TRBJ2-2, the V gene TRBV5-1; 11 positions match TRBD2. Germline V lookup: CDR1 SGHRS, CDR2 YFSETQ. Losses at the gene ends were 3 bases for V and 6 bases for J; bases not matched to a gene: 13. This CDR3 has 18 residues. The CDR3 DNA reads TGCGCCAGCAGCTCCACCCTGACTAGCGGGATGTACGCCGGGGAGCTGTTTTTT. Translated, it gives CASSSTLTSGMYAGELFF.

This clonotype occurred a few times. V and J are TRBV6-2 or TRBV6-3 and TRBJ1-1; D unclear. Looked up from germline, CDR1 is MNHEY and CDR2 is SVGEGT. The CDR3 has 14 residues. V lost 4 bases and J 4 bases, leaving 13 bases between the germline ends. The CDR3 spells CASSSGPSSTEAFF. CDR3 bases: TGTGCCAGCAGTTCTGGACCCTCCAGCACTGAAGCTTTCTTT.

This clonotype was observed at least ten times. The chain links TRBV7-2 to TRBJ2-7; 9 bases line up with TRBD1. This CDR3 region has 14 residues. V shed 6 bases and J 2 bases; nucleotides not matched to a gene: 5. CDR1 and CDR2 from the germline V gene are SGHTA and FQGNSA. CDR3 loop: CASSSRQGAYEQYF. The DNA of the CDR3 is TGTGCCAGCAGTTCTCGACAGGGGGCCTACGAGCAGTACTTC.

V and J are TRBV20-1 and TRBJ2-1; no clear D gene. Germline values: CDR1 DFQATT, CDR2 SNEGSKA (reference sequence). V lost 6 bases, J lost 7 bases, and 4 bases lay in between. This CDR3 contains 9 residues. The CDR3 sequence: CSAGNEQFF. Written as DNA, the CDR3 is TGCAGTGCGGGGAATGAGCAGTTCTTC.

The CDR3 loop is CAWSVGGPNEKLFF. The CDR3 nucleotides are TGTGCCTGGAGTGTAGGCGGACCAAATGAAAAACTGTTTTTT. The J gene is TRBJ1-4, the V gene TRBV30; no reliable D call. Trimming pared 0 bases from V and 5 bases from J, leaving 10 bases between. The germline CDR1 and CDR2 sequences are GTSNPN and SVGIG (reference sequence). CDR3 length equals 14 residues. Using reference TRBV30 and TRBJ1-4 for the parts outside the CDR3, the full variable domain is SQTIHQWPATLVQPVGSPLSLECTVEGTSNPNLYWYRQAAGRGLQLLFYSVGIGQISSEVPQNLSASRPQDRQFILSSKKLLLSDSGFYLCAWSVGGPNEKLFFGSGTQLSVL.

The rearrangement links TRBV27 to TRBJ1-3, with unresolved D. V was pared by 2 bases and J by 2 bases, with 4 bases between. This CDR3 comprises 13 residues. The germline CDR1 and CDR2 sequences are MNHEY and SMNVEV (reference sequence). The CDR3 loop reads CASSLRPGNTIYF. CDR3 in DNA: TGTGCCAGCAGTTTACGACCTGGAAACACCATATATTTT.

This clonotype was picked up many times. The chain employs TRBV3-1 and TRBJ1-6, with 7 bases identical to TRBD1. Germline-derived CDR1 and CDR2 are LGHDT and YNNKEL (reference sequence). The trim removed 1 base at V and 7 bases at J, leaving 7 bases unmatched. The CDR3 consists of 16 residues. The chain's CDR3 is CASSQVESDRNSPLHF. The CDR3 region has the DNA TGTGCCAGCAGCCAAGTGGAATCGGACAGGAATTCACCCCTCCACTTT.

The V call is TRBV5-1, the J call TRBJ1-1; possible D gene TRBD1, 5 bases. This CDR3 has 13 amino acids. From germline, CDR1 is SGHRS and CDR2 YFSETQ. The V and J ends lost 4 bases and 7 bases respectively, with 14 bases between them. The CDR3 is CASSLRALDEAFF. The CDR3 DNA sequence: TGCGCCAGCAGCCTCAGGGCTTTGGATGAAGCTTTCTTT.

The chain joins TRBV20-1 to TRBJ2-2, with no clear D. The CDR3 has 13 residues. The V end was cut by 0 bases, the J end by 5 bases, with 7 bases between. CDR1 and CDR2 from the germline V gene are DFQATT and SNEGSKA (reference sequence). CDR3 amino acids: CSARDRQTGELFF. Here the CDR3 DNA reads TGCAGTGCTAGAGATAGGCAGACCGGGGAGCTGTTTTTT.

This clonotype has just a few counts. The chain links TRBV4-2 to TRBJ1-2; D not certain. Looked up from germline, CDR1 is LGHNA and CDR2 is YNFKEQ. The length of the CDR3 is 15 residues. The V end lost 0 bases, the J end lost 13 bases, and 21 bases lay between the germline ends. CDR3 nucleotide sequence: TGTGCCAGCAGCCAAGATAGCCGTCAGAATACACTCGGCACCTTC. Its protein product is CASSQDSRQNTLGTF.

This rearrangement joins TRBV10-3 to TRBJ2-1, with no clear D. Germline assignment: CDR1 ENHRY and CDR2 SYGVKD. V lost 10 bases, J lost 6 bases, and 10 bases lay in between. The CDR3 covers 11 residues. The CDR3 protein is CATVQGNEQFF. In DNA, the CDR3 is TGTGCCACCGTCCAAGGCAATGAGCAGTTCTTC.

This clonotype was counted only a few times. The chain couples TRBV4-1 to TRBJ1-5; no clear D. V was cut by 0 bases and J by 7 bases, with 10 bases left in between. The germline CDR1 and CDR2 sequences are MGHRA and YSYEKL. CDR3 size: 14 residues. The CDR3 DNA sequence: TGCGCCAGCAGCCAAGATGGCATAAGGCAGCCCCAGCATTTT. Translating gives CASSQDGIRQPQHF.

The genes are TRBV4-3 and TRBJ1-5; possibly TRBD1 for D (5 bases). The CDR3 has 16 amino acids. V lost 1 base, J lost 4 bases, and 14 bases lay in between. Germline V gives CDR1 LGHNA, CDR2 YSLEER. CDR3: CASSQATRGGNQPQHF. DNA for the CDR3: TGCGCCAGCAGCCAAGCAACGAGGGGAGGGAATCAGCCCCAGCATTTT.

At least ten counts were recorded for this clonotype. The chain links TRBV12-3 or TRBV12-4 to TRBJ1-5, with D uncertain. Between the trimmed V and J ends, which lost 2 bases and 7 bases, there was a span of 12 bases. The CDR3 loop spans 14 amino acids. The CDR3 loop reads CASSLPGRRQPQHF. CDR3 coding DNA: TGTGCCAGCAGTTTACCGGGCCGAAGGCAGCCCCAGCATTTT.

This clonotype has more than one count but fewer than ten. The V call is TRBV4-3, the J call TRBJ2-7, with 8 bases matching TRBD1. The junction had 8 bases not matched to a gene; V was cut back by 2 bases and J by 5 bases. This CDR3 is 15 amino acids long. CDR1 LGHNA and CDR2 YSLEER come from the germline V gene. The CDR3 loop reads CASSQSRQGTNEQYF. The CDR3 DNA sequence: TGCGCCAGCAGCCAATCCCGACAGGGGACGAACGAGCAGTACTTC.

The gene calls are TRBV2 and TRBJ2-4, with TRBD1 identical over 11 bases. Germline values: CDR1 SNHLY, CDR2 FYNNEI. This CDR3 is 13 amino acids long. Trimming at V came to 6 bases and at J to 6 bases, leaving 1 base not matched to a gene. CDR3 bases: TGTGCCAGCAGCGGACAGGGGGCAAACATTCAGTACTTC. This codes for CASSGQGANIQYF.

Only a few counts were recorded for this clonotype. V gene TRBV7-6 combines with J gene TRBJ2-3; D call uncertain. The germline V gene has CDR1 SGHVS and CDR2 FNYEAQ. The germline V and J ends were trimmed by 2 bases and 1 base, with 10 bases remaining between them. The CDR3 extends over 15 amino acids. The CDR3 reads CASSLQSSGTDTQYF. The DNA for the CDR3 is TGTGCCAGCAGCTTACAATCAAGTGGCACAGATACGCAGTATTTT.

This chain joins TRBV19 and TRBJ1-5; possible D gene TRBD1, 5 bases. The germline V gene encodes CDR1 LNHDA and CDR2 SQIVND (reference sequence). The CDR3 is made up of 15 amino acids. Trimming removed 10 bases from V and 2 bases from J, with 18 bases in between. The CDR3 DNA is TGTGCCACTAGCCGGGGGTCAGGGCGCAATCAGCCCCAGCATTTT. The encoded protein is CATSRGSGRNQPQHF.

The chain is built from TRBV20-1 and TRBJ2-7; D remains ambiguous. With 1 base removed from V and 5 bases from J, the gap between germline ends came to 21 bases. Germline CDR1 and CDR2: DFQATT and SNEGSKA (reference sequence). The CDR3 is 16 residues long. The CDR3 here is CSARVFPAERIHEQYF. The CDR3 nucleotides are TGCAGTGCTAGAGTTTTCCCCGCGGAGAGAATCCACGAGCAGTACTTC.

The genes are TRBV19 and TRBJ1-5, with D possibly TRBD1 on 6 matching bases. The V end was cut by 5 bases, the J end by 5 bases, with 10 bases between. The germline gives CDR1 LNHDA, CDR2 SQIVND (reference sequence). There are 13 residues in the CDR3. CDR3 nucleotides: TGTGCCAGTAGTGGTCAGGGGTATCAGCCCCAGCATTTT. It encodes CASSGQGYQPQHF.